These T cell receptor beta chains were read from a single sample in a study of early T cells in non-severe SARS-CoV-2 infection. TCRdb recomputed calls from the 5' RACE reads with MiXCR, one row per CDR3 protein. The table lists 50,000 to 70,000 distinct CDR3 sequences, about 6% of them singletons. The starting material was whole blood, obtained at baseline. The receptor set was obtained from an adult who was a healthcare worker with PCR-confirmed SARS-CoV-2 infection or an uninfected control (not recorded which). Both conserved end residues are part of each CDR3. A D gene is named only where the DNA matches it firmly. Only some rows state a clone size, as once, few, many or a class for expanded clones.

cdr3_nt	cdr3_aa	d_call	clone_size	v_call	j_call
TGTGCCAGCAGTTTAAAGAAAAGGGGAGCGGGCCGCACAGATACGCAGTATTTT	CASSLKKRGAGRTDTQYF	NA	NA	TRBV27	TRBJ2-3
TGTGCCAGCAGGGGACAGGGGATTGCAGAGACCCAGTACTTC	CASRGQGIAETQYF	TRBD1	few	TRBV11-2	TRBJ2-5
TGCGCCAGCAGCTTGGCTTCTAGCGGGAGGTTTTTCGGAGAGACCCAGTACTTC	CASSLASSGRFFGETQYF	TRBD2	NA	TRBV5-1	TRBJ2-5
TGTGCCAGCAGCCAGTACGAGTCACCCCTCCACTTT	CASSQYESPLHF	NA	few	TRBV3-1	TRBJ1-6
TGTGCCAGCAGTGGATCACCCCTCCACTTT	CASSGSPLHF	NA	few	TRBV2	TRBJ1-6
TGTGCCAGCAGCCCGACGGGGGGATTTGGAAACACCATATATTTT	CASSPTGGFGNTIYF	NA	NA	TRBV7-9	TRBJ1-3
TGTGCCAGCAGCTTAGCGGTAGGGGCGGCTGAGAACACTGAAGCTTTCTTT	CASSLAVGAAENTEAFF	NA	NA	TRBV28	TRBJ1-1
TGTGCCAGCAGGCCCCGGGGACTAGCGGTGGTAGGGCAGTTCTTC	CASRPRGLAVVGQFF	TRBD2	NA	TRBV6-5	TRBJ2-1
TGTGCCAGCAGCCAAGATCGGAGGGAGGAAAAACTGTTTTTT	CASSQDRREEKLFF	NA	few	TRBV4-2	TRBJ1-4
TGTGCCAGCAGCCTAGGCGGCGGTAATGAAAAACTGTTTTTT	CASSLGGGNEKLFF	NA	once	TRBV7-3	TRBJ1-4
TGTGCCAGCAGTCCGGGGGCATCTAGCACAGATACGCAGTATTTT	CASSPGASSTDTQYF	NA	many	TRBV28	TRBJ2-3
TGCAGTGCTAGAGACCCCTCGGCGGGAGGGGAGACCCAGTACTTC	CSARDPSAGGETQYF	TRBD2	few	TRBV20-1	TRBJ2-5
TGTGCCAGCAGTTCCACGCCCCGAGACAGGGGAAACTATGGCTACACCTTC	CASSSTPRDRGNYGYTF	TRBD1	NA	TRBV28	TRBJ1-2
TGTGCCAGCAGTTTCCTCTCGGGAGGCTACGAGCAGTACTTC	CASSFLSGGYEQYF	TRBD2	many	TRBV28	TRBJ2-7
TGTGCCAGCAGCTTTTTCGGACTAGCGGACACCGGGGAGCTGTTTTTT	CASSFFGLADTGELFF	TRBD2	many	TRBV7-8	TRBJ2-2
TGCAGTGCTAGACGAGCGGGAGGGCCAGGAGTAAGAGAGACCCAGTACTTC	CSARRAGGPGVRETQYF	TRBD2	many	TRBV20-1	TRBJ2-5
TGCAGTGCTCATATAGGCAGGGGGCACAACAATGAGCAGTTCTTC	CSAHIGRGHNNEQFF	TRBD1	few	TRBV20-1	TRBJ2-1
TGTGCCAGCAGTTTATTTGGGACAAGCTCCTACGAGCAGTACTTC	CASSLFGTSSYEQYF	NA	few	TRBV28	TRBJ2-7
TGTGCCAGCAGTTCAGCGGGGGGCTCACGAAACTATGGCTACACCTTC	CASSSAGGSRNYGYTF	NA	many	TRBV28	TRBJ1-2
TGTGCCAGCAGTTACTCGAAGCGGGGGAGCTCCTACAATGAGCAGTTCTTC	CASSYSKRGSSYNEQFF	TRBD2	few	TRBV6-5	TRBJ2-1
TGCAGTGCTAAGTGGGCGCCGCTAGAGACCCAGTACTTC	CSAKWAPLETQYF	NA	few	TRBV20-1	TRBJ2-5
TGTGCCAGCATACTTGGTTTGGAGAACAATGAGCAGTTCTTC	CASILGLENNEQFF	NA	many	TRBV2	TRBJ2-1
TGTGCCAGCAGTTACCCCGAAGCAGATACGCAGTATTTT	CASSYPEADTQYF	NA	many	TRBV6-2/TRBV6-3	TRBJ2-3
TGTGCCAGCAGTTTAGACCCAGGACTAGTGCAATTGGGGGACATTCAGTACTTC	CASSLDPGLVQLGDIQYF	TRBD2	NA	TRBV28	TRBJ2-4
TGTGCCAGCAGCAATCACAGGGGATCTAACGGGGAGCTGTTTTTT	CASSNHRGSNGELFF	TRBD1	many	TRBV11-2	TRBJ2-2
TGCGCCAGCAGCGGGACAGCCAACACTGAAGCTTTCTTT	CASSGTANTEAFF	TRBD1	many	TRBV5-1	TRBJ1-1
TGTGCCAGCAGCTTGGGCCCTACCTACGAGCAGTACTTC	CASSLGPTYEQYF	NA	many	TRBV13	TRBJ2-7
TGCAGTGCTAGTCAGGGCATACCGGGACAGCTCTACGAGCAGTACTTC	CSASQGIPGQLYEQYF	TRBD1	medium-sized	TRBV20-1	TRBJ2-7
TGTGCCAGCAGTTCAGCAGGCGCCAACCCCGGAGGGTACGAGCAGTACTTC	CASSSAGANPGGYEQYF	NA	many	TRBV28	TRBJ2-7
TGTGCCAGCAGCTTAGGAAGCGGGGGGAGCGGAGATACGCAGTATTTT	CASSLGSGGSGDTQYF	TRBD2	few	TRBV7-6	TRBJ2-3
TGCAGTGCTAGAGAGGGGAGCTCCTATAATTCACCCCTCCACTTT	CSAREGSSYNSPLHF	NA	many	TRBV20-1	TRBJ1-6
TGCAGCGGACATTTTGAAGGGAATGAAGCTTTCTTT	CSGHFEGNEAFF	NA	few	TRBV29-1	TRBJ1-1
TGTGCCACCAGTGATTTAGCGGGAGCGAGCACCGGGGAGCTGTTTTTT	CATSDLAGASTGELFF	TRBD2	many	TRBV24-1	TRBJ2-2
TGTGCCAGCAGTTTATACGGGACCTATAATGAGCAGTTCTTC	CASSLYGTYNEQFF	NA	many	TRBV27	TRBJ2-1
TGCAGTGCTAACACCGGGACTAGCGGGTACAATGAGCAGTTCTTC	CSANTGTSGYNEQFF	TRBD2	few	TRBV20-1	TRBJ2-1